The 8 T cell receptor beta chains listed next were all sequenced from one sample in a study of immune evolution from preneoplasia to lung adenocarcinoma. Generated by immunoSEQ multiplex PCR, the TCRdb table keeps only in-frame clones and is missing some. The sample lists several thousand clones; roughly four fifths were seen once. Sample: FFPE minimally invasive lung adenocarcinoma tissue. These receptors came from a person between 50 and 69 years old with lung adenocarcinoma.

The chain couples TRBV4-1 to TRBJ2-7; 9 bases are shared with TRBD1. This CDR3 region has 15 residues. Germline assignment: CDR1 MGHRA and CDR2 YSYEKL. J gave up 4 bases and V 4 bases, and 8 bases lay outside the gene matches. Here the CDR3 reads CASSPTPGQGYEQYF. The CDR3 DNA is TGCGCCAGCAGCCCTACACCGGGACAGGGATACGAGCAGTACTTC.

This clone was recorded once. The V gene is TRBV4-1, the J gene TRBJ1-5; D gene ambiguous. The germline V and J ends were trimmed by 1 base and 4 bases, with 11 bases remaining between them. The CDR3 totals 15 residues. The germline gives CDR1 MGHRA, CDR2 YSYEKL. DNA of the CDR3: TGCGCCAGCAGCCAAGGGACCTACGAGAATCAGCCCCAGCATTTT. Its protein product is CASSQGTYENQPQHF.

The rearrangement joins TRBV27 to TRBJ1-5; 7 bases align to TRBD1. The V gene's germline CDR1 is MNHEY and CDR2 SMNVEV (reference sequence). The CDR3 runs to 14 residues. V lost 6 bases and J lost 4; bases outside the gene matches: 6. The CDR3 protein is CASRRTGVNQPQHF. CDR3 nucleotide sequence: TGTGCCAGCAGACGTACAGGGGTGAATCAGCCCCAGCATTTT.

V gene TRBV7-8 combines with J gene TRBJ2-7; D is ambiguous. In germline, CDR1 is SGHVS, CDR2 FQNEAQ. The CDR3 sequence is 11 residues long. V lost 5 bases, J lost 6 bases, and 8 bases lay in between. CDR3 nucleotides: TGTGCCAGCAGCCTAGTAACCGAGCAGTACTTC. Translated, it gives CASSLVTEQYF.

The genes are TRBV6-1 and TRBJ1-1; possible D gene TRBD1, 6 bases. Looked up from germline, CDR1 is MNHNS and CDR2 is SASEGT. The CDR3 contains 14 residues. V was pared by 4 bases and J by 5 bases, with 14 bases between. CDR3: CASSATGRGTEAFF. The CDR3 coding sequence is TGTGCCAGCAGTGCAACAGGGAGAGGTACTGAAGCTTTCTTT.

The chain joins TRBV28 to TRBJ2-1, with D possibly called TRBD1 or TRBD2 (5 bases each). This CDR3 region has 18 residues. Trimming stripped 3 bases from V and 7 bases from J, with 25 bases between. Germline CDR1 MDHEN, CDR2 SYDVKM. This CDR3 is CASSLTQLPGRAGNEQFF. In DNA, the CDR3 is TGTGCCAGCAGTTTGACACAACTTCCGGGACGGGCAGGGAATGAGCAGTTCTTC.

This chain uses TRBV19 with TRBJ2-5; the match to TRBD1 covers 7 bases. Germline-derived CDR1 and CDR2 are LNHDA and SQIVND (reference sequence). CDR3 length: 16 residues. The V segment lost 1 base and the J segment 0 bases; nucleotides outside the gene matches: 5. CDR3 DNA sequence: TGTGCCAGTAGTATAGGCTCACAGGGGTACCAAGAGACCCAGTACTTC. Encoded protein: CASSIGSQGYQETQYF.

The chain uses TRBV7-2 and TRBJ2-1, with 9 positions matching TRBD1. The V segment lost 2 bases and the J segment 9 bases; nucleotides outside the gene matches: 8. The CDR3 has 15 residues. The V gene's germline CDR1 is SGHTA and CDR2 FQGNSA. CDR3 sequence reads: CASSLRGQGSGEQFF. The DNA of the CDR3 is TGTGCCAGCAGCTTAAGGGGACAGGGAAGTGGTGAGCAGTTCTTC.